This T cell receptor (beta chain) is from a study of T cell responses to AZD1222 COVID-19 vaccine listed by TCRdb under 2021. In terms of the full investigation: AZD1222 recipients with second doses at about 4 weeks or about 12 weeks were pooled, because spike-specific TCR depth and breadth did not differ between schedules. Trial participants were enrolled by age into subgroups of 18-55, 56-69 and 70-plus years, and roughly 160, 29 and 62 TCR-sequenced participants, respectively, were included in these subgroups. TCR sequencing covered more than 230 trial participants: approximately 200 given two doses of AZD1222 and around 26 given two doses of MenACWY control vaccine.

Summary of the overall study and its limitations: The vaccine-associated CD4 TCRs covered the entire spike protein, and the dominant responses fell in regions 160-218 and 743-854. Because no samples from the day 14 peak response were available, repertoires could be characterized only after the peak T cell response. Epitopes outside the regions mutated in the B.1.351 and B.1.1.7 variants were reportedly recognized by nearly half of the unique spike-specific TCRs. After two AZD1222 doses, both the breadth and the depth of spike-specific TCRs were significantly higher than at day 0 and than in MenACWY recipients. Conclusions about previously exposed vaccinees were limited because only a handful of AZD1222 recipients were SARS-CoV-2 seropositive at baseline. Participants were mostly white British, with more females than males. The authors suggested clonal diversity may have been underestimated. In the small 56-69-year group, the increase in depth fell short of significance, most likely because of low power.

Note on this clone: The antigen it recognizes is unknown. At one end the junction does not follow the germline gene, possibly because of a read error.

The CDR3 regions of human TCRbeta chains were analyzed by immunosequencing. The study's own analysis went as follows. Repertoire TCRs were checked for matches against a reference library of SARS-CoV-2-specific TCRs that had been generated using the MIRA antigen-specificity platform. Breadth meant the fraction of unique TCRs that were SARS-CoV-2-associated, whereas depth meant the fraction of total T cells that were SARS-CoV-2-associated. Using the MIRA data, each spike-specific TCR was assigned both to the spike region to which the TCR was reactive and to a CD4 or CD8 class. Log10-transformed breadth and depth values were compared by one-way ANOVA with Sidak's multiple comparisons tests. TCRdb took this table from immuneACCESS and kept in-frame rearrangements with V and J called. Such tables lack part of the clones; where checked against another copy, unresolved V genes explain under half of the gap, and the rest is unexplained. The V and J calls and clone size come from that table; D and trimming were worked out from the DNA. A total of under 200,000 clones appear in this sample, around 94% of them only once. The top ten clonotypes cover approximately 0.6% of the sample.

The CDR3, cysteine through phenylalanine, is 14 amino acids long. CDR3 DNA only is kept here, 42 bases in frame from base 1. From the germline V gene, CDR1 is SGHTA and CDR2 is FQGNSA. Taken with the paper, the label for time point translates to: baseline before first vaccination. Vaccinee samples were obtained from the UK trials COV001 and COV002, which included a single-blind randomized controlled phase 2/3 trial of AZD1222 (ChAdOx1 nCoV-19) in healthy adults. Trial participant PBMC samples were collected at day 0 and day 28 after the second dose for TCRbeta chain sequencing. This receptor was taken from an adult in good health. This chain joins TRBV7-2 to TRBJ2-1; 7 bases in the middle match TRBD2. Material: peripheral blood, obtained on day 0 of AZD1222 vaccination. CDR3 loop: CASSVASGYNEQFF. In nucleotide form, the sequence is TGTGCCAGCAGCGTAGCTAGCGGATACAATGAGCAGTTCTTC.